This section outlines one TCR beta chain sequence together with its context. Its antigen is still unknown. These data come from a study of cytomegalovirus exposure and HLA in healthy donors. Findings and caveats of the study: Later analysis indicated greater clonal expansion among HLA-associated TCR beta chains than among equally common other chains. It has been reported that TCR beta sequences accurately predicted the HLA-A and HLA-B alleles of most subjects. Researchers reported that a few CMV-associated chains were confirmed in vitro as CMV antigen-specific.

PCR amplification relied on 60 Vbeta primers (plus 13 Jbeta primers). Repertoires were generated with immunoSEQ multiplex PCR, while TCRdb's copy carries only in-frame clones and drops some. This table holds around 110,000 clones, about four fifths found once. The specimen sequenced was PBMCs. This sequence was found in a man between 25 and 39 years old in good health and CMV-seropositive.

Here the CDR3 reads CASRFSGGRLGEQYF. The CDR3 DNA sequence: TGTGCCAGCAGGTTTAGCGGGGGCCGTTTGGGAGAGCAGTACTTC. This chain uses TRBV11-2 with TRBJ2-7, with TRBD2 identical over 9 bases. Germline CDR1 and CDR2: SGHAT and FQNNGV. This CDR3 is built from 15 residues. The V gene end was trimmed by 6 bases and the J gene end by 7 bases; junction bases not matched to a gene: 13. The variable domain in full, completed from reference TRBV11-2 and TRBJ2-7, reads EAGVAQSPRYKIIEKRQSVAFWCNPISGHATLYWYQQILGQGPKLLIQFQNNGVVDDSQLPKDRFSAERLKGVDSTLKIQPAKLEDSAVYLCASRFSGGRLGEQYFGPGTRLTVT.